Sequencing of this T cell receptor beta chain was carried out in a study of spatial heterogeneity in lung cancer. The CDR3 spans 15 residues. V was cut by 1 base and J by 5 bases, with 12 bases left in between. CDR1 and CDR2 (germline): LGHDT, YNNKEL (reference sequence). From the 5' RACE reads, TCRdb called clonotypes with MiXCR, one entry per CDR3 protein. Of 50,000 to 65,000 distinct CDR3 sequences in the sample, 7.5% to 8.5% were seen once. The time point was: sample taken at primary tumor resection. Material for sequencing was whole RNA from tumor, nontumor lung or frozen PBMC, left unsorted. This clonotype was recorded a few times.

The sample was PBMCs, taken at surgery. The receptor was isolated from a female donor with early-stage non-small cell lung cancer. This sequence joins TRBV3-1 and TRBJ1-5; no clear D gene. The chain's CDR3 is CASSQGRGQYQPQHF. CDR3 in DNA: TGTGCCAGCAGCCAAGGTCGCGGCCAGTATCAGCCCCAGCATTTT. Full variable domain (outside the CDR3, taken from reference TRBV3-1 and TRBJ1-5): DTAVSQTPKYLVTQMGNDKSIKCEQNLGHDTMYWYKQDSKKFLKIMFSYNNKELIINETVPNRFSPKSPDKAHLNLHINSLELGDSAVYFCASSQGRGQYQPQHFGDGTRLSIL.